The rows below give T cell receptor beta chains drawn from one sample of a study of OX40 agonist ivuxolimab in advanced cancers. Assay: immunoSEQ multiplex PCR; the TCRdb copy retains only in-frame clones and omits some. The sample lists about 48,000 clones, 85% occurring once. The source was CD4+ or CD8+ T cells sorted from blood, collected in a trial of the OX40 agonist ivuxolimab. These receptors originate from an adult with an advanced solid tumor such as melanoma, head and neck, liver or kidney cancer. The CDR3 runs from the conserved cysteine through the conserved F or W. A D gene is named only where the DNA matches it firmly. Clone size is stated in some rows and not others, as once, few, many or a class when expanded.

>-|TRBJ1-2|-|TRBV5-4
TGTGCCAGCAGCTTGAGGTCGTTGTACACCTTC
CASSLRSLYTF
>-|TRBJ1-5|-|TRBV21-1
TGTGCCAGCAGTTGGTCCGGCAATCAGCCCCAGCATTTT
CASSWSGNQPQHF
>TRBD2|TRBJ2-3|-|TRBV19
TGTGCCAGTAGTATGGGACTAGCGGGAGTAGGAGATACGCAGTATTTT
CASSMGLAGVGDTQYF
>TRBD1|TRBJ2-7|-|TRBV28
TGTGCCAGCAGTATTGGAGGGACAGGGCCCTACGAGCAGTACTTC
CASSIGGTGPYEQYF
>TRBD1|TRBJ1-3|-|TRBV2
TGTGCCAGCGGGTTACAGGGGGCTGGAGGAAACACCATATATTTT
CASGLQGAGGNTIYF
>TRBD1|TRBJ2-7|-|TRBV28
TGTGCCACAAGAGGGGACAGGTTTATCTACGAGCAGTACTTC
CATRGDRFIYEQYF
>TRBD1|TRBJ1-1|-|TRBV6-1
TGTGCCAGCGGAGACAGGGGGCTGACTGAAGCTTTCTTT
CASGDRGLTEAFF
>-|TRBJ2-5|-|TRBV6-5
TGTGCCAGCAGTTTGACAGCCGGGGGAGAGACCCAGTACTTC
CASSLTAGGETQYF
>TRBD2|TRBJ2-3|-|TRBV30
TGTGCCTGGGGGGCGGGGGCGGGAGGGCGATCAGATACGCAGTATTTT
CAWGAGAGGRSDTQYF
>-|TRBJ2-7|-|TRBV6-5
TGTGCCAGCAGTGAAGTGGTGGCCTACGAGCAGTACTTC
CASSEVVAYEQYF
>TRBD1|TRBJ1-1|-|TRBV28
TGTGCCAGCCGCAGGGGGATTAGTGAAGCTTTCTTT
CASRRGISEAFF
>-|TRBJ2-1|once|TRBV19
TGTGCCAGTAGTATAGATTCTATATTTAGTTCAACCGCCAAACAGTTCTTC
CASSIDSIFSSTAKQFF
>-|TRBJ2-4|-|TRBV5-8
TGTGCCAGCAGCTGGGTGGGAATTCAGTACTTC
CASSWVGIQYF
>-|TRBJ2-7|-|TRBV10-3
TGTGCCATCAGTGGTTGGGGGACGATAACCCGAAGCGGCGAGCAGTACTTC
CAISGWGTITRSGEQYF
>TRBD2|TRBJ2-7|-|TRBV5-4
TGTGCCAGCAGCACGGGGGGGACACGTCTAGGTGAGCAGTACTTC
CASSTGGTRLGEQYF
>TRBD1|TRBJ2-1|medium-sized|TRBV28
TGTGCCAGCAGCCTACCGGGACAGGGGGCGGGGGAGCAGTTCTTC
CASSLPGQGAGEQFF
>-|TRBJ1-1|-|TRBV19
TGTGCCAGTAGTATAGCCTTATCCAGGGGCCGCGGGGAAGCTTTCTTT
CASSIALSRGRGEAFF
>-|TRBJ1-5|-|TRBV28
TGTGCCAGCAGTTTACCGGGACGGGGCAATCAGCCCCAGCATTTT
CASSLPGRGNQPQHF
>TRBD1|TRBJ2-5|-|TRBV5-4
TGTGCCAGCAGCGCGGGACAGGGTGTGGAGACCCAGTACTTC
CASSAGQGVETQYF
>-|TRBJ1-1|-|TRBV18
TGTGCCAGCTCACCGGGGGAACGGAAGGAAGCTTTCTTT
CASSPGERKEAFF
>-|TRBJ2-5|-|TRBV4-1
TGCGCCAGCAGCCAAGGGGTCTCGCGGGAGACCCAGTACTTC
CASSQGVSRETQYF
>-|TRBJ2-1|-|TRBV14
TGTGCCAGCAGCCAAGATATTGCTAGCTGGCAGTTCTTC
CASSQDIASWQFF
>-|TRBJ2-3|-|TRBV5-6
TGTGCCAGCAGCTTGGTCGACACAGATACGCAGTATTTT
CASSLVDTDTQYF
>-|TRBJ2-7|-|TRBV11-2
TGTGCCAGCAGCTTAGATGCGACAGCTTACGAGCAGTACTTC
CASSLDATAYEQYF
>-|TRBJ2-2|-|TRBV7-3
TGTGCCAGCAACGACGGAGGGCCTGGCGGGGAGCTGTTTTTT
CASNDGGPGGELFF
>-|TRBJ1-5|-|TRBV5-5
TGTGCCAGCAGCTTGAGCGAATCCAATCAGCCCCAGCATTTT
CASSLSESNQPQHF
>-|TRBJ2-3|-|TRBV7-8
TGTGCCAGCAGCCCGATAATCGCCCCCGGCACAGATACGCAGTATTTT
CASSPIIAPGTDTQYF
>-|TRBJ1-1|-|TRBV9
TGTGCCAGCAGCGTAGGAGGGGCGCGGGGGAACACTGAAGCTTTCTTT
CASSVGGARGNTEAFF
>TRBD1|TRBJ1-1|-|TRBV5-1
TGCGCCAGCAGCCACAGGGGAATCGGAGCGGGGAACACTGAAGCTTTCTTT
CASSHRGIGAGNTEAFF
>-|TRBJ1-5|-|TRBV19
TGTGCCAGTAGTATAGTCACAGGGAGCAATCAGCCCCAGCATTTT
CASSIVTGSNQPQHF
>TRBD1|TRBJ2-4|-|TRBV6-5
TGTGCCAGCAGTTCCGGGACAGGCCAAAACATTCAGTACTTC
CASSSGTGQNIQYF
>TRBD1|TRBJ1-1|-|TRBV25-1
TGTGCCAGCAGTCCCTGGACAGGGGGTAACACTGAAGCTTTCTTT
CASSPWTGGNTEAFF
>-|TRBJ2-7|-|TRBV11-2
TGTGCCAGCAGCTTAGGGACAGCAAATTACTACGAGCAGTACTTC
CASSLGTANYYEQYF
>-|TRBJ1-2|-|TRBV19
TGTGCCAGTAGTCGTGGACAGCGGACTGGGCGCTATGGCTACACCTTC
CASSRGQRTGRYGYTF
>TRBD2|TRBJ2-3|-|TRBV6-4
TGTGCCAGCAGTGACCTAGCGGGAGCAGATACGCAGTATTTT
CASSDLAGADTQYF
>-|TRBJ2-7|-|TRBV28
TGTGCCAGCAGTTTAGGGGCAGGGCTCGAGCAGTACTTC
CASSLGAGLEQYF
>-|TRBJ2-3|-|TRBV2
TGTGCCAGCAGTGGGCCGGGACGCCCGGATACGCAGTATTTT
CASSGPGRPDTQYF
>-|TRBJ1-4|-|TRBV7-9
TGTGCCAGCAGTTCTGGGGGGACATCTGAAAAACTGTTTTTT
CASSSGGTSEKLFF
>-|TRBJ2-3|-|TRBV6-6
TGTGCCAGCAGTTACTCCCCCCGGGATACGCAGTATTTT
CASSYSPRDTQYF